This TCR beta chain was found in a study of identical twins. Notes on the study in general: The study drew conclusions from cross-sectional statistical analysis, not from following the same donors. Invariant cells of the MAIT and iNKT types might have partly distorted the zero-insertion analyses.

Germline CDR1 LNHDA, CDR2 SQIVND (reference sequence). This CDR3 is built from 12 residues. The V end lost 5 bases, the J end lost 2 bases, and 1 base lay between the germline ends. TCRdb itself ran the 5' RACE reads through MiXCR, one entry per CDR3 protein. The data contain fewer than 900,000 distinct CDR3 sequences, 18% of them singletons. Comments on this clonotype: Its antigen is currently unknown.

These sequences were also reported in another study, on T cells expressing NK-cell markers. That publication notes: Each TCR beta repertoire originated in sorted T cells that were CD3+CD56+NKG2C+, CD3+CD56+NKG2C- or CD3+CD56-NKG2C+.

Sample: PBMCs. The rearrangement joins TRBV19 to TRBJ1-6; D is uncertain. The clonotype originates from a woman younger than 30 in good health. Here the CDR3 reads CASSAYNSPLHF. CDR3 nucleotides: TGTGCCAGTAGTGCCTATAATTCACCCCTCCACTTT.